A single sample gave rise to the 29 T cell receptor beta chains below, sequenced in a study of T cells after yellow fever vaccination. From the 5' RACE reads, TCRdb called clonotypes with MiXCR, one entry per CDR3 protein. The sample has 450,000 to 650,000 distinct CDR3 sequences; approximately 15% are singletons. Sequenced material: PBMCs, taken on the day of the yellow fever booster vaccination. All receptors come from a man under 40 who received the YFV17D yellow fever vaccine.

A few counts support this clonotype. The rearrangement uses TRBV12-3 or TRBV12-4 and TRBJ1-1; D unclear. V lost 7 bases and J lost 1, with 13 bases in between. The CDR3 totals 14 residues. The CDR3 DNA is TGTGCCAGCATAATGGGTGACTGGAACACTGAAGCTTTCTTT. It translates to CASIMGDWNTEAFF.

CDR3 in amino acids: CASSFKVYEQYF. For the CDR3, the DNA is TGTGCCAGCAGCTTCAAGGTCTACGAGCAGTACTTC. The V and J genes are TRBV7-9 and TRBJ2-7, with D hard to call. V lost 3 bases and J 3 bases, leaving 6 bases between the germline ends. Looked up from germline, CDR1 is SEHNR and CDR2 is FQNEAQ (reference sequence). This CDR3 region has 12 residues.

This chain uses TRBV27 with TRBJ1-5; D is uncertain. V was clipped by 6 bases and J by 1 base, with 10 bases between them. The germline CDR1 and CDR2 sequences are MNHEY and SMNVEV (reference sequence). The CDR3 sequence is 14 residues long. In nucleotides, the CDR3 is TGTGCCAGCAGCGACTCCGGGAGCAATCAGCCCCAGCATTTT. This encodes CASSDSGSNQPQHF.

The chain links TRBV20-1 to TRBJ2-2; D remains unclear. Germline values: CDR1 DFQATT, CDR2 SNEGSKA (reference sequence). The CDR3 has 12 amino acids. The V and J ends lost 5 bases and 0 bases respectively, with 4 bases between them. Here the CDR3 DNA reads TGCAGTGCTCACGCGAACACCGGGGAGCTGTTTTTT. This translates into CSAHANTGELFF.

The rearrangement joins TRBV12-3 or TRBV12-4 to TRBJ2-7; no reliable D call. The CDR3 contains 11 residues. V was shortened by 4 bases and J by 4 bases, with 5 bases between the two germline ends. CDR3: CASSWKYEQYF. The CDR3 bases are TGTGCCAGCAGTTGGAAGTACGAGCAGTACTTC.

The chain is built from TRBV5-1 and TRBJ1-5; D is unclear. V lost 0 bases and J 6 bases, leaving 13 bases between the germline ends. Germline V gives CDR1 SGHRS, CDR2 YFSETQ. The CDR3 is 15 residues long. CDR3 coding DNA: TGCGCCAGCAGCTTGGGTTCCGGGTCGGGTCAGCCCCAGCATTTT. Protein sequence: CASSLGSGSGQPQHF.

CDR3 in DNA: TGCGCCAGCAGCCCCGCACTGGCGGTGTGGGAGACCCAGTACTTC. Translating it yields CASSPALAVWETQYF. The gene calls are TRBV5-1 and TRBJ2-5; D not certain. This CDR3 has 15 amino acids. Trimming left V 4 bases short and J 5 bases short, with 18 bases between. CDR1 and CDR2 (germline): SGHRS, YFSETQ.

A few counts support this clonotype. The rearrangement links TRBV20-1 to TRBJ2-1, with 8 bases matching TRBD2. Germline V CDR1 and CDR2: DFQATT, SNEGSKA (reference sequence). This CDR3 has 12 residues. The CDR3 DNA reads as TGCAGGGGGTCGGGACTAGATAATGAGCAGTTCTTC. Translating it yields CRGSGLDNEQFF.

The chain couples TRBV6-1 to TRBJ1-1, with D unresolved. Trimming shortened V by 10 bases and J by 1 base, and 7 bases separated the two germline ends. Germline V lookup: CDR1 MNHNS, CDR2 SASEGT. This CDR3 is 11 amino acids long. CDR3 coding DNA: TGTGCCAACGGGAAGAACACTGAAGCTTTCTTT. Protein: CANGKNTEAFF.

The chain joins TRBV5-1 to TRBJ1-4; 9 nucleotides agree with TRBD1. From germline, CDR1 is SGHRS and CDR2 YFSETQ. The trim removed 4 bases at V and 8 bases at J, leaving 6 bases unmatched. The CDR3 has 14 residues. The CDR3, as DNA: TGCGCCAGCAGCGAGGGACAGGGAAGGGAAAAACTGTTTTTT. This sequence encodes CASSEGQGREKLFF. Filled out from reference TRBV5-1 and TRBJ1-4, the complete variable domain reads KAGVTQTPRYLIKTRGQQVTLSCSPISGHRSVSWYQQTPGQGLQFLFEYFSETQRNKGNFPGRFSGRQFSNSRSEMNVSTLELGDSALYLCASSEGQGREKLFFGSGTQLSVL.

This clonotype has more than one count but fewer than ten. The V and J genes are TRBV20-1 and TRBJ2-3; D remains unclear. There are 11 residues in the CDR3. The germline V gene has CDR1 DFQATT and CDR2 SNEGSKA (reference sequence). V dropped 4 bases and J dropped 5 bases, with 7 bases sitting between them. Here the CDR3 reads CSAMPRDTQYF. In DNA, the CDR3 is TGCAGTGCTATGCCAAGAGATACGCAGTATTTT.

This clonotype was observed a few times. The chain carries TRBV20-1 and TRBJ2-5; 14 nucleotides agree with TRBD2. CDR1 is DFQATT and CDR2 is SNEGSKA in the germline V gene (reference sequence). The CDR3 has 15 amino acids. V gave up 2 bases and J gave up 5 bases; unmatched junction bases: 4. The CDR3 sequence is CSARRLAGGMETQYF. CDR3 nucleotide sequence: TGCAGTGCTAGAAGACTAGCGGGAGGGATGGAGACCCAGTACTTC.

This clonotype was counted a few times. This chain uses TRBV20-1 with TRBJ1-1; D perhaps matches TRBD1 (5 bases). Germline V gene data show CDR1 as DFQATT and CDR2 as SNEGSKA (reference sequence). The CDR3 is 13 residues long. The V end lost 5 bases, the J end lost 5 bases, and 15 bases lay between the germline ends. For the CDR3, the DNA is TGCAGTGCTCCCGTCGGGGCAGGGACTGAAGCTTTCTTT. It is translated as CSAPVGAGTEAFF.

The genes are TRBV7-2 and TRBJ2-1; 10 nucleotides agree with TRBD2. The junction had 7 bases not matched to a gene; V was cut back by 10 bases and J by 7 bases. Germline V gene lookup returns CDR1 SGHTA and CDR2 FQGNSA. This CDR3 spans 13 amino acids. CDR3 amino acids: CATRHSGRNEQFF. The CDR3 nucleotides are TGTGCCACCAGACATAGCGGGAGGAATGAGCAGTTCTTC.

This clonotype occurred a few times. The rearrangement joins TRBV15 to TRBJ2-5, with D hard to call. There are 15 residues in the CDR3. Trimming shortened V by 2 bases and J by 4 bases, and 14 bases separated the two germline ends. Germline V gives CDR1 LNHNV, CDR2 YYDKDF (reference sequence). The CDR3 DNA sequence: TGTGCCACCAGCAGAACCATGGACGGGCCAGAGACCCAGTACTTC. It translates to CATSRTMDGPETQYF.

This clonotype was observed a handful of times. The chain links TRBV20-1 to TRBJ2-1; TRBD2 matches 12 bases. Germline trimming cut 3 bases from V and 5 bases from J; bases unmatched to any gene: 8. This CDR3 has 16 residues. Germline V gene sequence: CDR1 DFQATT, CDR2 SNEGSKA (reference sequence). The CDR3 sequence is CSASLAGGRSNNEQFF. The DNA of the CDR3 is TGCAGTGCTAGTCTAGCGGGAGGGCGATCTAACAATGAGCAGTTCTTC.

The J gene is TRBJ2-7, the V gene TRBV10-3; weak D call: TRBD1 (6 bases). The CDR3 is 12 amino acids. V was clipped by 4 bases and J by 2 bases, with 6 bases between them. Per the germline V gene, CDR1 is ENHRY and CDR2 is SYGVKD. CDR3 nucleotide sequence: TGTGCCATCAGTGGACAGGCCTACGAGCAGTACTTC. Translation: CAISGQAYEQYF.

The rearrangement joins TRBV20-1 to TRBJ2-7; no reliable D call. The CDR3 is made up of 13 amino acids. The germline CDR1 and CDR2 sequences are DFQATT and SNEGSKA (reference sequence). V was cut by 6 bases and J by 7 bases, with 19 bases left in between. The CDR3 is CSASQLVPEEQYF. CDR3 coding DNA: TGCAGTGCCTCCCAGTTAGTCCCGGAGGAGCAGTACTTC.

The rearrangement links TRBV6-5 to TRBJ2-7; unclear D gene. This CDR3 comprises 15 residues. Trimming removed 1 base at V and 1 base at J, with 11 bases between. The germline V gene has CDR1 MNHEY and CDR2 SVGAGI. The chain's CDR3 is CASSYYAYSSYEQYF. The CDR3 bases are TGTGCCAGCAGTTACTACGCGTATTCGTCCTACGAGCAGTACTTC.

This clonotype was picked up a small number of times. This chain joins TRBV6-2 or TRBV6-3 and TRBJ1-5; maybe TRBD1 (5 bases). V shed 6 bases and J shed 7 bases, with 16 bases lying between them. CDR1 MNHEY and CDR2 SVGEGT come from the germline V gene. The CDR3 has 14 residues. Here the CDR3 reads CASRLEGSGQPQHF. The CDR3 bases are TGTGCCAGCAGATTAGAGGGGTCGGGACAGCCCCAGCATTTT.

This chain joins TRBV4-2 and TRBJ1-6; no definite D call. V was shortened by 0 bases and J by 13 bases, with 10 bases between the two germline ends. Germline loops: CDR1 LGHNA, CDR2 YNFKEQ. The CDR3 length is 13 residues. CDR3 sequence: CASSQDKQLPLHF. CDR3 sequence (DNA): TGTGCCAGCAGCCAAGATAAACAGCTTCCCCTCCACTTT.

The rearrangement uses TRBV28 and TRBJ2-2; the D is unclear. V was clipped by 1 base and J by 1 base, with 7 bases between them. Germline V gives CDR1 MDHEN, CDR2 SYDVKM. The CDR3 has 15 residues. The CDR3 coding sequence is TGTGCCAGCAGTTTATTAAGGGAGAACACCGGGGAGCTGTTTTTT. Protein product: CASSLLRENTGELFF.

This clonotype was detected only a few times. The genes are TRBV14 and TRBJ2-7; 7 nucleotides line up with TRBD1. The CDR3 length is 12 residues. CDR1 and CDR2 (germline): SGHDN, FVKESK. The V segment lost 7 bases and the J segment 9 bases; nucleotides outside the gene matches: 9. The CDR3 sequence is CASNQDRLRQYF. The CDR3, as DNA: TGTGCCAGCAACCAGGACAGGCTGCGGCAGTACTTC.

This chain uses TRBV4-1 with TRBJ2-1, with TRBD2 matching 10 bases. Trimming cost V 0 bases and J 2 bases; bases outside gene matches: 10. Germline lookup yields CDR1 MGHRA and CDR2 YSYEKL. The CDR3 totals 19 residues. The chain's CDR3 is CASSQDIRASGRPYNEQFF. The CDR3 DNA reads as TGCGCCAGCAGCCAAGACATTCGGGCTAGCGGGAGACCCTACAATGAGCAGTTCTTC.

The chain recombines TRBV5-8 with TRBJ2-2; 7 bases line up with TRBD1. CDR3 size: 14 residues. V lost 4 bases to trimming and J lost 3 bases; unmatched junction nucleotides: 3. Germline V gene lookup returns CDR1 SGHTS and CDR2 YDEGEE. The CDR3 DNA is TGTGCCAGCAGCCGACAGGGTTACACCGGGGAGCTGTTTTTT. It encodes CASSRQGYTGELFF.

This clonotype was found a few times. J is TRBJ2-1 and V is TRBV5-4; 8 bases are a match to TRBD2. V was pared by 2 bases and J by 4 bases, with 5 bases of the junction left unmatched. The V gene's germline CDR1 is SGHNT and CDR2 YYREEE (reference sequence). The length of the CDR3 is 15 residues. The DNA for the CDR3 is TGTGCCAGCAGCTTTGGTAGCGGGGAGTACAATGAGCAGTTCTTC. This encodes CASSFGSGEYNEQFF. Full variable domain (remainder filled in from reference TRBV5-4 and TRBJ2-1): ETGVTQSPTHLIKTRGQQVTLRCSSQSGHNTVSWYQQALGQGPQFIFQYYREEENGRGNFPPRFSGLQFPNYSSELNVNALELDDSALYLCASSFGSGEYNEQFFGPGTRLTVL.

The chain employs TRBV6-5 and TRBJ2-3; 8 nucleotides agree with TRBD2. Germline V gives CDR1 MNHEY, CDR2 SVGAGI. The CDR3 loop spans 18 amino acids. V lost 4 bases to trimming and J lost 0 bases; unmatched junction nucleotides: 12. This chain's CDR3 is CASSFGTTSGLSTDTQYF. The CDR3 DNA sequence: TGTGCCAGCAGTTTCGGAACCACTAGCGGCTTAAGCACAGATACGCAGTATTTT.

The chain has TRBV5-1 and TRBJ2-5; 7 positions match TRBD2. This CDR3 region has 14 residues. Losses at the gene ends were 7 bases for V and 3 bases for J; bases not matched to a gene: 9. CDR1 and CDR2 from the germline V gene are SGHRS and YFSETQ. In DNA form, the CDR3 reads TGCGCCAGCGAGGCCGGACTAGTAAAAGAGACCCAGTACTTC. This sequence encodes CASEAGLVKETQYF.

The chain employs TRBV7-9 and TRBJ2-1; 10 positions match TRBD2. Germline-derived CDR1 and CDR2 are SEHNR and FQNEAQ (reference sequence). V shed 3 bases, J shed 6 bases, and the junction held 5 bases outside the gene matches. CDR3 length: 15 amino acids. CDR3 nucleotide sequence: TGTGCCAGCAGCTTCGGAGCGGGAGGGGGCAATGAGCAGTTCTTC. Protein sequence: CASSFGAGGGNEQFF.